The next 17 T cell receptor beta chains were all read from a single sample in a study of graft-versus-host responses after intestinal transplantation. Clones were sequenced by immunoSEQ multiplex PCR, and TCRdb holds only the in-frame ones, with some missing. The sample holds approximately 6,300 clones, about a fifth seen once. Sequenced material: alloreactive CD4+ T cells from a mixed lymphocyte reaction culture, taken before transplantation. Documented subset: CFSE-low proliferating T cells sorted from approximately six-day pre-transplant mixed lymphocyte reaction (GvH or HvG direction). All receptors derive from a human patient who was an organ donor for intestinal transplantation.

The rearrangement links TRBV6-8 to TRBJ2-3; D unresolved. The CDR3 extends over 13 amino acids. Trimming took off 4 bases at V and 10 bases at J, with 15 bases between the two ends. CDR1 and CDR2 from the germline V gene are MNHGY and SAAAGT. The DNA of the CDR3 is TGTGCCAGCAGTTCTCCAGGATGGGGTCCGCAGTATTTT. Translating it yields CASSSPGWGPQYF.

The chain has TRBV11-2 and TRBJ1-3; D is possibly TRBD1 (5 bases). This CDR3 has 14 residues. CDR1 is SGHAT and CDR2 is FQNNGV in the germline V gene. The V and J ends lost 8 bases and 3 bases respectively, with 14 bases between them. CDR3 loop: CASGAAGFGNTIYF. The DNA for the CDR3 is TGTGCCAGCGGGGCCGCAGGGTTTGGAAACACCATATATTTT.

In this sample, this clone is medium-sized. The chain joins TRBV11-2 to TRBJ2-7; D unclear. Deletions cut 5 bases from V and 1 base from J, with 12 bases between. Germline V gene sequence: CDR1 SGHAT, CDR2 FQNNGV. The CDR3 contains 14 residues. The CDR3 spells CASSQTSPSYEQYF. The CDR3 nucleotides read TGTGCCAGCAGCCAAACCTCGCCGTCCTACGAGCAGTACTTC.

This clone has just one count. V is TRBV7-2 and J is TRBJ2-6; a weak D match, TRBD2 (6 bases). Trimming stripped 5 bases from V and 0 bases from J, with 20 bases between. The CDR3 loop spans 19 amino acids. In germline, CDR1 is SGHTA, CDR2 FQGNSA. CDR3 DNA: TGTGCCAGCAGCCCCCCTAAGCCGGGACTGATCTCTGGGGCCAACGTCCTGACTTTC. Translated, it gives CASSPPKPGLISGANVLTF.

Only a few counts were recorded for this clone. The chain joins TRBV7-4 to TRBJ2-3; 12 nucleotides line up with TRBD2. The CDR3 length is 21 residues. V shed 2 bases, J shed 2 bases, and the junction held 17 bases outside the gene matches. The germline gives CDR1 SGHVT, CDR2 SQSDAQ. The CDR3 here is CASSLPSPLAGGRQDTDTQYF. The CDR3 DNA is TGTGCCAGCAGCTTACCCTCCCCTCTAGCGGGGGGGCGACAGGACACAGATACGCAGTATTTT.

This clone was counted a few times. V usage is TRBV7-9 and J usage is TRBJ1-2; the D gene is possibly TRBD1 (5 bases). Trimming stripped 3 bases from V and 2 bases from J, with 10 bases between. Germline CDR1 SEHNR, CDR2 FQNEAQ (reference sequence). The CDR3 covers 14 residues. CDR3 DNA sequence: TGTGCCAGCAGCTTGGAGGGGAGGAACTATGGCTACACCTTC. It specifies CASSLEGRNYGYTF. Drawing the rest from reference TRBV7-9 and TRBJ1-2, the complete variable domain is DTGVSQNPRHKITKRGQNVTFRCDPISEHNRLYWYRQTLGQGPEFLTYFQNEAQLEKSRLLSDRFSAERPKGSFSTLEIQRTEQGDSAMYLCASSLEGRNYGYTFGSGTRLTVV.

The chain combines TRBV11-1 with TRBJ2-7; D gene unclear. V was trimmed by 1 base and J by 6 bases, leaving 16 bases between them. Looked up from germline, CDR1 is SGHAT and CDR2 is FQDESV (reference sequence). This CDR3 contains 15 residues. The CDR3 protein is CASSLGSIDISEQYF. In nucleotides, the CDR3 is TGTGCCAGCAGCTTAGGGTCGATTGACATATCCGAGCAGTACTTC. The full variable domain, in which reference TRBV11-1 and TRBJ2-7 provide the parts outside the CDR3, is EAEVAQSPRYKITEKSQAVAFWCDPISGHATLYWYRQILGQGPELLVQFQDESVVDDSQLPKDRFSAERLKGVDSTLKIQPAELGDSAMYLCASSLGSIDISEQYFGPGTRLTVT.

This clone occurred a few times. The rearrangement joins TRBV11-3 to TRBJ1-2; D is unresolved. Between the trimmed V and J ends, which lost 3 bases and 5 bases, there was a span of 7 bases. The CDR3 is 12 residues long. Germline V gene lookup returns CDR1 SGHNT and CDR2 YENEEA. For the CDR3, the DNA is TGTGCCAGCAGCTTTCCGCAATATGGCTACACCTTC. It translates to CASSFPQYGYTF.

The CDR3 sequence is CAIRAGGGADTQYF. The CDR3 DNA sequence: TGTGCCATCAGGGCGGGCGGGGGGGCAGATACGCAGTATTTT. The rearrangement links TRBV10-3 to TRBJ2-3, with TRBD2 matching over 9 bases. The trim removed 6 bases at V and 4 bases at J, leaving 5 bases unmatched. The length of the CDR3 is 14 residues. Germline CDR1 ENHRY, CDR2 SYGVKD.

CDR3: CASSIVGRPNQPQHF. The CDR3 coding sequence is TGTGCCAGTAGTATAGTCGGGAGACCGAATCAGCCCCAGCATTTT. This rearrangement joins TRBV19 to TRBJ1-5, with no clear D. The CDR3 covers 15 residues. V lost 1 base and J 4 bases, leaving 11 bases between the germline ends. Germline CDR1 LNHDA, CDR2 SQIVND (reference sequence).

This clone was seen only a few times. The rearrangement joins TRBV18 to TRBJ1-1; perhaps TRBD1 as D (6 bases). Germline V CDR1 and CDR2: KGHSH, LQKENI. The CDR3 has 12 amino acids. V shed 5 bases and J shed 11 bases, with 15 bases lying between them. CDR3 sequence reads: CASSTDGGRAFF. As DNA, the CDR3 is TGTGCCAGCTCAACCGACGGGGGCCGGGCTTTCTTT. Full variable domain (remainder filled in from reference TRBV18 and TRBJ1-1): NAGVMQNPRHLVRRRGQEARLRCSPMKGHSHVYWYRQLPEEGLKFMVYLQKENIIDESGMPKERFSAEFPKEGPSILRIQQVVRGDSAAYFCASSTDGGRAFFGQGTRLTVV.

The chain recombines TRBV10-2 with TRBJ2-1; 7 bases align to TRBD1. Germline loops: CDR1 WSHSY, CDR2 SAAADI. This CDR3 comprises 13 residues. The V segment lost 5 bases and the J segment 6 bases; nucleotides outside the gene matches: 4. In DNA form, the CDR3 reads TGCGCCAGCAGTTTGACAGGGCTCAATGAGCAGTTCTTC. It yields the protein CASSLTGLNEQFF.

The gene calls are TRBV7-2 and TRBJ1-2; perhaps TRBD1 as D (5 bases). Trimming pared 1 base from V and 0 bases from J, leaving 9 bases between. Germline assignment: CDR1 SGHTA and CDR2 FQGNSA. The CDR3 totals 15 residues. The CDR3: CASSLEATANYGYTF. The DNA of the CDR3 is TGTGCCAGCAGCTTAGAAGCGACAGCTAACTATGGCTACACCTTC.

The rearrangement links TRBV7-2 to TRBJ1-2; D might be TRBD1 (5 bases). The CDR3 contains 15 residues. Germline V gene sequence: CDR1 SGHTA, CDR2 FQGNSA. The ends were cut back, 1 base at V and 4 bases at J, with 13 bases in the middle. CDR3 DNA sequence: TGTGCCAGCAGCTTAGACCGAGGGGTCTCCTATGGCTACACCTTC. This sequence encodes CASSLDRGVSYGYTF.

The V and J genes are TRBV4-3 and TRBJ1-2; no clear D gene. The CDR3 extends over 15 amino acids. V was clipped by 1 base and J by 7 bases, with 16 bases between them. The V gene's germline CDR1 is LGHNA and CDR2 YSLEER. For the CDR3, the DNA is TGCGCCAGCAGCCAAGTACTTCTAGCGGCGATTGGCTACACCTTC. Protein product: CASSQVLLAAIGYTF.

This clone was seen a handful of times. V and J are TRBV30 and TRBJ1-2; possibly TRBD1 for D (5 bases). The length of the CDR3 is 14 residues. The germline V gene encodes CDR1 GTSNPN and CDR2 SVGIG (reference sequence). V lost 0 bases and J lost 4, with 12 bases in between. In DNA, the CDR3 is TGTGCCTGGAGTGTACTTTCAGGGCCCTATGGCTACACCTTC. Protein sequence: CAWSVLSGPYGYTF.

The rearrangement uses TRBV18 and TRBJ1-6, with 9 bases matching TRBD1. V lost 4 bases and J lost 10; bases outside the gene matches: 5. The CDR3 loop spans 14 amino acids. Germline CDR1 KGHSH, CDR2 LQKENI. CDR3 sequence: CASSLGDRASPLHF. The CDR3 DNA reads TGTGCCAGCTCACTAGGGGACAGGGCATCACCCCTCCACTTT.